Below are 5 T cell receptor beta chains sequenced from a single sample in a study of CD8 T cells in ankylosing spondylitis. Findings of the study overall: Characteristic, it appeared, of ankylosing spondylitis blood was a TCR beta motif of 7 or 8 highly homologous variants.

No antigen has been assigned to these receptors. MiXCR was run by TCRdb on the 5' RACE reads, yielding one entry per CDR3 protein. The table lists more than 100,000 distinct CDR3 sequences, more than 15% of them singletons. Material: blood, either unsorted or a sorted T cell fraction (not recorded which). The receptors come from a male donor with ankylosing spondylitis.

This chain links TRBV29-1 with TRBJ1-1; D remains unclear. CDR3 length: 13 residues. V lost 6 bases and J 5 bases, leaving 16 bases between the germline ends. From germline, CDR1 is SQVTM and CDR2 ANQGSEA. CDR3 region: CSVGRGLWTEAFF. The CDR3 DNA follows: TGCAGCGTGGGCCGGGGTTTGTGGACTGAAGCTTTCTTT.

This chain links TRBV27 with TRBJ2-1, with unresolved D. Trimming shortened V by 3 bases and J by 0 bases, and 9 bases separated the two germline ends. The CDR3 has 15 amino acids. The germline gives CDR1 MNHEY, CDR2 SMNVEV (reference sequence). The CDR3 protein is CASSFRATSYNEQFF. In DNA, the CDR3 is TGTGCCAGCAGTTTTAGGGCAACCTCCTACAATGAGCAGTTCTTC.

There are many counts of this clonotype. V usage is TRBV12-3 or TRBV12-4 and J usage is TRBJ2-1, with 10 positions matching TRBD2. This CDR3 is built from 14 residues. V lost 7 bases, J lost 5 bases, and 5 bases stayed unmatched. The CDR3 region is CASTGTSVNNEQFF. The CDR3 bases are TGTGCCAGCACCGGGACTAGCGTTAACAATGAGCAGTTCTTC.

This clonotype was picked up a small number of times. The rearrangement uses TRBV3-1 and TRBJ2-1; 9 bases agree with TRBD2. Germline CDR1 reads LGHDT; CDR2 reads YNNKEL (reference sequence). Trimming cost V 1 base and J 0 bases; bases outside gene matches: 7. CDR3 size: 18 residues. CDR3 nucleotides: TGTGCCAGCAGCCAAGGGGCTAGCGGGGTTAGCTCCTACAATGAGCAGTTCTTC. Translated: CASSQGASGVSSYNEQFF.

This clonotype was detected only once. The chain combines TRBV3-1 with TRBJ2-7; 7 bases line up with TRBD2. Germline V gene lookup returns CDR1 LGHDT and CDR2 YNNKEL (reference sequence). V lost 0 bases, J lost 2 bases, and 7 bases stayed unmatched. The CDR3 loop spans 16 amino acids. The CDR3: CASSQDVGLVTYEQYF. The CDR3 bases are TGTGCCAGCAGCCAAGATGTCGGACTAGTGACCTACGAGCAGTACTTC.